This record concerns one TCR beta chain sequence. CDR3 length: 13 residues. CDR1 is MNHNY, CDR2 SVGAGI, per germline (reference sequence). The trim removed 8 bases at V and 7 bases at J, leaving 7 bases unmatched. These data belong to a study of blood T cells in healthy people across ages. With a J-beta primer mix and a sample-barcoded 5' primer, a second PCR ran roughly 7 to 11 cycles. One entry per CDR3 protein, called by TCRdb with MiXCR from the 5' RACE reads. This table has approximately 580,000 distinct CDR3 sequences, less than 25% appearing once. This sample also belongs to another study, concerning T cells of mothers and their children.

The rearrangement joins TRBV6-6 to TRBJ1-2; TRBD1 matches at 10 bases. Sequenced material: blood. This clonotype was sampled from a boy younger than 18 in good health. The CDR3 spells CASRGTGVFGYTF. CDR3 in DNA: TGTGCCAGCCGAGGGACAGGGGTCTTTGGCTACACCTTC.